Each of the 7 T cell receptor beta chains below was sequenced from the same sample in a study of T-cell memory formation after mild COVID-19. One entry per CDR3 protein, called by TCRdb with MiXCR from the 5' RACE reads. The sample contains about 350,000 distinct CDR3 sequences, around 13% of which appear only once. The sample was PBMCs or a T cell subset sorted from them (not recorded which). The origin of the receptors is a young man who had mild COVID-19 (a few samples of this study predate the infection). Cell type and time point are not known.

A few counts support this clonotype. The chain couples TRBV4-2 to TRBJ2-3; D perhaps matches TRBD2 (7 bases). In germline, CDR1 is LGHNA, CDR2 YNFKEQ. The CDR3 is 18 amino acids. With 1 base removed from V and 1 base from J, the gap between germline ends came to 18 bases. CDR3 amino acids: CASSQVPQRRGRTDTQYF. The CDR3 bases are TGTGCCAGCAGCCAAGTTCCCCAGAGGCGGGGGCGCACAGATACGCAGTATTTT.

This clonotype was detected only a few times. CDR3 coding DNA: TGTGCCAGCAGACCGGACAGTGCCACTGAAGCTTTCTTT. It yields the protein CASRPDSATEAFF. This chain uses TRBV12-3 or TRBV12-4 with TRBJ1-1, with D maybe TRBD1 (6 bases). The length of the CDR3 is 13 residues. The ends were cut back, 6 bases at V and 4 bases at J, with 12 bases in the middle.

The chain is built from TRBV6-5 and TRBJ1-4; the D gene is possibly TRBD1 (5 bases). CDR1 MNHEY and CDR2 SVGAGI come from the germline V gene. V lost 8 bases, J lost 1 base, and 8 bases lay in between. The CDR3 spans 13 residues. CDR3 DNA sequence: TGTGCCAGCGGGGGATTAACTAATGAAAAACTGTTTTTT. Amino acid sequence: CASGGLTNEKLFF.

V and J are TRBV5-1 and TRBJ2-7; D possibly corresponds to TRBD2 (6 bases). Germline loops: CDR1 SGHRS, CDR2 YFSETQ. This CDR3 region has 15 residues. Trimming shortened V by 4 bases and J by 0 bases, and 14 bases separated the two germline ends. In DNA form, the CDR3 reads TGCGCCAGCAGCCTCGGGACTGACAGCTCCTACGAGCAGTACTTC. Translating it yields CASSLGTDSSYEQYF. The full variable domain, completed using reference TRBV5-1 and TRBJ2-7, is KAGVTQTPRYLIKTRGQQVTLSCSPISGHRSVSWYQQTPGQGLQFLFEYFSETQRNKGNFPGRFSGRQFSNSRSEMNVSTLELGDSALYLCASSLGTDSSYEQYFGPGTRLTVT.

The gene calls are TRBV4-1 and TRBJ1-4; TRBD1 aligns across 7 bases. Germline values: CDR1 MGHRA, CDR2 YSYEKL. This CDR3 contains 17 residues. The trim removed 0 bases at V and 4 bases at J, leaving 8 bases unmatched. Here the CDR3 DNA reads TGCGCCAGCAGCCAAGATCGGAAGGGGGCCGTTAATGAAAAACTGTTTTTT. Its protein is CASSQDRKGAVNEKLFF.

Only a few counts were recorded for this clonotype. CDR3 bases: TGCGCCAGCAGCCAAGTCCCGGGACAGTTCTACGAGCAGTACTTC. Protein product: CASSQVPGQFYEQYF. The rearrangement links TRBV4-1 to TRBJ2-7, with 7 bases aligning to TRBD1. CDR3 length equals 15 residues. V was clipped by 1 base and J by 3 bases; unmatched bases: 6. Germline CDR1 is MGHRA and CDR2 is YSYEKL.

The chain employs TRBV13 and TRBJ1-6; 8 bases fit TRBD1. This CDR3 contains 17 residues. Losses at the gene ends were 2 bases for V and 8 bases for J; bases not matched to a gene: 11. Germline assignment: CDR1 PRHDT and CDR2 FYEKMQ (reference sequence). This CDR3 reads CASSLQGQGVGYSPLHF. CDR3 nucleotide sequence: TGTGCCAGCAGCTTACAAGGACAGGGAGTAGGGTATTCACCCCTCCACTTT.